Sequencing of this T cell receptor (beta chain) was carried out in a study of T cell changes during pregnancy in multiple sclerosis. This table comes from immunoSEQ multiplex PCR, and its TCRdb copy is limited to in-frame clones, with some not included. Of under 50,000 clones in the sample, 80% to 95% were seen once. Germline CDR1 and CDR2: LNHDA and SQIVND (reference sequence). The CDR3 consists of 15 residues. V was trimmed by 4 bases and J by 2 bases, leaving 14 bases between them. The chain couples TRBV19 to TRBJ1-2; D gene unclear. This TCR was recovered from a female donor with multiple sclerosis, enrolled in a pregnancy study. This specimen was CD4+ T cells from peripheral blood mononuclear cells, taken in the first trimester of pregnancy. This chain's CDR3 is CASSKPSDGNYGYTF. In DNA, the CDR3 is TGTGCCAGTAGTAAACCCTCCGACGGGAACTATGGCTACACCTTC.